This TCR beta chain was sequenced for a study of blood T cells in healthy people across ages. Comment on this clonotype: This could be a read error, since a much larger clone is one nucleotide away.

The V and J ends lost 4 bases and 10 bases, in that order; junction bases with no gene match: 8. CDR1 MNHNS and CDR2 SASEGT come from the germline V gene. The CDR3 covers 14 residues. The second PCR ran roughly 6 to 11 cycles with a sample-barcoded 5' primer and J-beta primers. Each sample provided no less than 2.5 million CDR3-containing paired-end reads. TCRdb itself ran the 5' RACE reads through MiXCR, one entry per CDR3 protein. Here the sample spans hundreds of thousands of distinct CDR3 sequences, around 46% being singletons. This chain uses TRBV6-1 with TRBJ2-1, with 9 bases identical to TRBD1. The sequence came from a young man in good health. Sequencing input: blood. This chain's CDR3 is CASSATGGSYEQFF. Written as DNA, the CDR3 is TGTGCCAGCAGTGCCACAGGGGGCTCCTACGAGCAGTTCTTC.